The TCR beta chain under discussion was sequenced for a study of OX40 agonist ivuxolimab in advanced cancers. This clone was counted between two and nine times. Its target is not known. Sequenced by immunoSEQ multiplex PCR; TCRdb stores in-frame clones only, minus some. The sample shows around 19,000 clones, roughly 70% of them seen only once. The CDR3 loop spans 14 amino acids. V dropped 1 base and J dropped 5 bases, with 14 bases sitting between them. Germline CDR1 is GTSNPN and CDR2 is SVGIG (reference sequence). Study-wide results and caveats: The specificity for antigen of the expanded peripheral T cells was not determined.

The rearrangement links TRBV30 to TRBJ1-2; D gene uncertain. Sequencing was performed on CD4+ or CD8+ T cells sorted from blood, taken in a trial of the OX40 agonist ivuxolimab. The clonotype comes from an adult with an advanced solid tumor such as melanoma, head and neck, liver or kidney cancer. The DNA of the CDR3 is TGTGCCTGGAGTGACCTCGGGTGGATGTATGGCTACACCTTC. The encoded protein is CAWSDLGWMYGYTF.